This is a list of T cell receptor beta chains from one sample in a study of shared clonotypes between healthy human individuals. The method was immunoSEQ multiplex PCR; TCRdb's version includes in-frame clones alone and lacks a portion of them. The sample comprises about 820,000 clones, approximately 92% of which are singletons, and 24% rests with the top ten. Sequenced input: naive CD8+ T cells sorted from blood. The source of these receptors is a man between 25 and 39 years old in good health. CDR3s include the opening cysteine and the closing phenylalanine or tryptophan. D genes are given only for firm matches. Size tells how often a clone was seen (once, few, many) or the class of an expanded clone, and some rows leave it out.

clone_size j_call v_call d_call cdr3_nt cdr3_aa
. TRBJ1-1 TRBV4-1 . TGCGCCAGCAGCCCACCGCAGGTCTCCTGGAACACTGAAGCTTTCTTT CASSPPQVSWNTEAFF
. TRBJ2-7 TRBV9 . TGTGCCAGCAGCGTAAGCCCAAACCCGGAATCCTACGAGCAGTACTTC CASSVSPNPESYEQYF
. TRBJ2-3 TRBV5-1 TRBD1 TGCGCCAGCACCCGGACAGGGTTCGCAGATACGCAGTATTTT CASTRTGFADTQYF
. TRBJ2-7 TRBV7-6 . TGTGCCAGCAGCATAGGGGACGACTCCTACGAGCAGTACTTC CASSIGDDSYEQYF
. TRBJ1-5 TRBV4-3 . TGCGCCAGCAGCCAAGATCGGTGGCAGACAAATCAGCCCCAGCATTTT CASSQDRWQTNQPQHF
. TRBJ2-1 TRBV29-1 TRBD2 TGCAGCACTACGGGGGGAATGGGTGAGCAGTTCTTC CSTTGGMGEQFF
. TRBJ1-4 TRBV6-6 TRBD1 TGTGCCAGCAGTCATACTGGGACAGCAACTAATGAAAAACTGTTTTTT CASSHTGTATNEKLFF
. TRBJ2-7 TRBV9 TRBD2 TGTGCCAGCAGCGAGGGGACTAGCGGGAGGGCCGTATACGAGCAGTACTTC CASSEGTSGRAVYEQYF
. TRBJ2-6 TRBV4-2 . TGTGCCAGCAGCCAAGAGGCGGCGCTTGGGCTCTCTGGGGCCAACGTCCTGACTTTC CASSQEAALGLSGANVLTF
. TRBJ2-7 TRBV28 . TGTGCCAGCTCCTTCCCCTCCGGGATACGAAACTTC CASSFPSGIRNF
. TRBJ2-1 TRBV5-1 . TGCGCCAGCAGCGCCGAAACAAGAGATCTTGACAATGAGCAGTTCTTC CASSAETRDLDNEQFF
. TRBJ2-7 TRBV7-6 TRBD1 TGTGCCAGCAGCCAGGAGACAGGGGCCCCCCGGGAGCAGTACTTC CASSQETGAPREQYF
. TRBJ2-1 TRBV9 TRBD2 TGTGCCAGCAGCGTAGGGGGAGCGGGAGGTTACAATGAGCAGTTCTTC CASSVGGAGGYNEQFF
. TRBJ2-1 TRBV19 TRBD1 TGTGCCAGTAGTATAGAGGGGGAGAGGACAGGGTACAATGAGCAGTTCTTC CASSIEGERTGYNEQFF
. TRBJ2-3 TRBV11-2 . TGTGCCAGCAGGTCGTCCGGTCTAGCCGCGAGCACAGATACGCAGTATTTT CASRSSGLAASTDTQYF
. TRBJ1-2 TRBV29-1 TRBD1 TGCAGCGTCCCGGGACAGGGCTATGGCTACACCTTC CSVPGQGYGYTF
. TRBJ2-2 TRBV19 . TGTGCCAGTTCTTCCCTCCTGGGGGAGCTGTTTTTT CASSSLLGELFF
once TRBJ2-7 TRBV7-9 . TGTGCCAGCAGCTTAGCAGGGACCTACGAGCAGTACTTC CASSLAGTYEQYF
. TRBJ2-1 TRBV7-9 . TGTGCCAGCAGCTTCATGATGACAGGAGCCTACAATGAGCAGTTCTTC CASSFMMTGAYNEQFF
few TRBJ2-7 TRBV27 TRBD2 TGTGCCAGCAGCACGGGGACTAGCGGGGTCTACGAGCAGTACTTC CASSTGTSGVYEQYF
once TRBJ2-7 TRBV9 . TGTGCCAGCAGCGTAGGGCCGGGAAACTACGAGCAGTACTTC CASSVGPGNYEQYF
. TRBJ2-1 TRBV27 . TGTGCCAGCAGTTTGCAGGCCTACAATGAGCAGTTCTTC CASSLQAYNEQFF
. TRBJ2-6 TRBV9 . TGTGCCAGCAGCGTAGTCCAAGATGAATACTCTGGGGCCAACGTCCTGACTTTC CASSVVQDEYSGANVLTF
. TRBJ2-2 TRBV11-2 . TGTGCCAGCAGCCGAGGGGTTACGAACACCGGGGAGCTGTTTTTT CASSRGVTNTGELFF
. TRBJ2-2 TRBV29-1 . TGCAGCGTTGCCCGAGACACCGGGGAGCTGTTTTTT CSVARDTGELFF
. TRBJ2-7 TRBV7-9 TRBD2 TGTGCCAGCAGCTTAGATACTAGCGGGAGCCCCGAGCAGTACTTC CASSLDTSGSPEQYF
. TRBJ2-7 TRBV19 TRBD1 TGTGCCAGTAGTATTAACAGGGGCTACGAGCAGTACTTC CASSINRGYEQYF
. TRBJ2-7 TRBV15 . TGTGCCACCAGCAGAGTACATGGCTACCACCCCTACGAGCAGTACTTC CATSRVHGYHPYEQYF
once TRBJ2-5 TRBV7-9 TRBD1 TGTGCCAGCAGCTTCGAAGACAGGGACCACCGAGTGGACCAGTACTTC CASSFEDRDHRVDQYF
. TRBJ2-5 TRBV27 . TGTGCCAGCAGAGACCGGGACTTCCCCCAAGAGACCCAGTACTTC CASRDRDFPQETQYF
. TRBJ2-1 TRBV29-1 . TGCAGCGCCACAGGGTTCAATGAGCAGTTCTTC CSATGFNEQFF
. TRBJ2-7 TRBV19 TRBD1 TGTGCCAGTGGGACAGGACCCTACGAGCAGTACTTC CASGTGPYEQYF
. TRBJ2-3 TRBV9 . TGTGCCAGCAGCCCAGAAGGGCAACCTAGCACAGATACGCAGTATTTT CASSPEGQPSTDTQYF
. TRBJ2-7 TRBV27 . TGTGCCAGCAGTTTATCCCCGGGTAACACATACGAGCAGTACTTC CASSLSPGNTYEQYF
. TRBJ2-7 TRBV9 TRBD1 TGTGCCAGCAGCGAAGGACAGGGCTACGAGCAGTACTTC CASSEGQGYEQYF
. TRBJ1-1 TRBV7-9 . TGTGCCAGCAGCTTAGGAGGGCAGGGTGGCGCTGAAGCTTTCTTT CASSLGGQGGAEAFF
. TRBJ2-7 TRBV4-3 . TGCGCCAGCAGCCAAGGGCGGGAGCAGTACTTC CASSQGREQYF
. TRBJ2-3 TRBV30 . TGTGCCTGGGAGCGGACCTCAGATACGCAGTATTTT CAWERTSDTQYF
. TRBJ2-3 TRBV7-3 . TGTGCCAGCAGCTCTACCGGGACTAGCACAGATACGCAGTATTTT CASSSTGTSTDTQYF
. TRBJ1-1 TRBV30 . TGTGCCTGGAGTGTAAACAGCGGGGGTGAAGCTTTCTTT CAWSVNSGGEAFF
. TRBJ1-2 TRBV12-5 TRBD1 TGTGCTAGTGGTTTGGCCGGGACAGGGCTCGGCGCCTATGGCTACACCTTC CASGLAGTGLGAYGYTF
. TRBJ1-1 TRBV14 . TGTGCCAGCAGCCAAGATTTCGGTATATTGAACACTGAAGCTTTCTTT CASSQDFGILNTEAFF
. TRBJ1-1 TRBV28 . TGTGCCAGCAGGCTCGCCGGGAACACTGAAGCTTTCTTT CASRLAGNTEAFF
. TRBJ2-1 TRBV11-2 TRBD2 TGTGCCAGCAGCGGACTAGCGGGACGCAATGAGCAGTTCTTC CASSGLAGRNEQFF
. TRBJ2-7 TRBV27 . TGTGCCAGCAGTATGTTGGGCAGCTCCTACGAGCAGTACTTC CASSMLGSSYEQYF
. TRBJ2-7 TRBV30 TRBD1 TGTGCCTGGGACAGGGGGTCTCACGAGCAGTACTTC CAWDRGSHEQYF
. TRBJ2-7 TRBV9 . TGTGCCAGCAGCGTAGAAGGGGGGCGCCCCCACGAGCAGTACTTC CASSVEGGRPHEQYF
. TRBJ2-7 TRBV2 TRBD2 TGTGCCAGCAGGGCCGGGACTAGCTCTACCTACGAGCAGTACTTC CASRAGTSSTYEQYF
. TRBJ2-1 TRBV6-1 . TGTGCCAGCAGTGGACAGAGACTGTACAATGAGCAGTTCTTC CASSGQRLYNEQFF
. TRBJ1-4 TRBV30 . TGTGCCTGGAGTGATCCCCCGTCTCAAAATGAAAAACTGTTTTTT CAWSDPPSQNEKLFF
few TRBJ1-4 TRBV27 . TGTGCCAGCAGTCCGGGGGGTCGCAGGAATGAAAAACTGTTTTTT CASSPGGRRNEKLFF